This TCR beta chain was profiled in a study of T cells after yellow fever vaccination. Points from the study as a whole: Once the booster was given, most primary-vaccination clones reappeared, at just over 95% for CD4 and over 85% for CD8. When the response was secondary, it was weaker but reached its peak faster, day 5 versus 15.

TCR cDNA, made by 5'RACE template switching, carried an added universal primer site and UMIs. A single record per CDR3 protein comes from TCRdb applying MiXCR to the 5' RACE reads. This sample has fewer than 450,000 distinct CDR3 sequences, with roughly 7.5% found just once. The CDR3 totals 12 residues. From germline, CDR1 is MNHEY and CDR2 SVGEGT. Trimming shortened V by 2 bases and J by 5 bases, and 7 bases separated the two germline ends. This clonotype was found a few times. As yet, its antigen is unknown. This chain links TRBV6-2 or TRBV6-3 with TRBJ2-7, with D uncertain. The sequence derives from a man younger than 35 who received the YFV17D yellow fever vaccine. The source material was PBMCs, sampled about 49 days after the first yellow fever vaccination. CDR3 sequence reads: CASSYHYHEQYF. Here the CDR3 DNA reads TGTGCCAGCAGTTACCATTACCACGAGCAGTACTTC.